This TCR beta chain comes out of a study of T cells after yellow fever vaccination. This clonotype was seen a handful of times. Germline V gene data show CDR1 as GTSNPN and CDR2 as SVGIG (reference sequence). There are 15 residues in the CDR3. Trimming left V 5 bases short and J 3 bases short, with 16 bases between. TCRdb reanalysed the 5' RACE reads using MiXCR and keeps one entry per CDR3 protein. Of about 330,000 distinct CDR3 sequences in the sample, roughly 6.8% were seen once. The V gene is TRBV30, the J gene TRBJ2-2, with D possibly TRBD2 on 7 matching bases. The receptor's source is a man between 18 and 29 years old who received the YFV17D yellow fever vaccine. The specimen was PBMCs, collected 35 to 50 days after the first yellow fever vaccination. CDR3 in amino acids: CAWARGGFDTGELFF. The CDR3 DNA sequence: TGTGCCTGGGCCCGCGGGGGCTTCGACACCGGGGAGCTGTTTTTT.